This TCR beta chain was captured by sequencing in a study of molecular identifiers for immune sequencing clone quantification. V shed 4 bases and J 0 bases; nucleotides not matched to a gene: 4. The length of the CDR3 is 15 residues. Germline V gene data show CDR1 as LNHDA and CDR2 as SQIVND (reference sequence). TCRdb reprocessed the PCR reads via MiXCR and lists one record per CDR3 protein. The repertoire includes some 580,000 distinct CDR3 sequences, about 25% of them detected once, and 0.78% sits in the top ten. This clonotype was recorded at least ten times. The sample taken for sequencing was naive CD8+ T cells from blood, with Jurkat cell RNA spiked in. Subset given: FACS-sorted CD8+CD4-CCR7+CD45RA+ naive T cells. The clonotype originates from a human donor in good health. Some libraries in this study had Jurkat cell RNA spiked in. The chain recombines TRBV19 with TRBJ2-3, with 7 bases that match TRBD1. The CDR3 DNA reads as TGTGCCAGTAGTACGACAGGGTACAGCACAGATACGCAGTATTTT. Translated: CASSTTGYSTDTQYF.